The source of this T cell receptor beta chain is a study of cytomegalovirus exposure and HLA in healthy donors. The study, taken as a whole, reports: Sequence variants that were highly shared formed a cluster that was likely a sequencing artifact. In an earlier analysis, most TCR beta V segments were productive about 87% or about 30% of the time. Some TCR beta chains (more than 150 of them) were listed as cytomegalovirus-associated. On later analysis, the bulk of CMV-associated TCR beta chains appeared to be HLA-restricted.

This clone has a handful of counts. Its specificity is unknown. CDR1 SGHAT and CDR2 FQNNGV come from the germline V gene. This CDR3 spans 15 amino acids. V shed 2 bases and J shed 1 base, with 10 bases lying between them. With 60 Vbeta and 13 Jbeta primers, the PCR was carried out. Using immunoSEQ multiplex PCR, the repertoire was profiled, and TCRdb retains in-frame clones only, with some absent. The sample carries 150,000 to 170,000 clones, 70% to 80% recorded once. The sequence was obtained from a man aged 25-45 years in good health and CMV-seropositive. V is TRBV11-2 and J is TRBJ2-3, with D maybe TRBD2 (6 bases). Sequencing was done on a sample of PBMCs. As DNA, the CDR3 is TGTGCCAGCAGCTTACTCGGGAGAGGCACAGATACGCAGTATTTT. Its translation is CASSLLGRGTDTQYF.